A selection of T cell receptor beta chains follows, all from one sample in a study of cytomegalovirus exposure and HLA in healthy donors. Libraries were prepared by immunoSEQ multiplex PCR; TCRdb keeps only in-frame clonotypes and omits some of them. The sample lists about 75,000 clones, 80% to 90% occurring once. The sequenced sample consisted of PBMCs. These receptors were collected from an older man in good health and CMV-seropositive. Both conserved end residues are part of each CDR3. The order of the fields is clone size, V gene, J gene, D gene, CDR3 protein, CDR3 DNA. The D gene is left open where the match is weak. The size field is filled for only some rows; it gives once, few, many or a size class.

clone_size: -
v_call: TRBV15
j_call: TRBJ2-7
d_call: TRBD2
cdr3_aa: CATSRGRGVNEQYF
cdr3_nt: TGTGCCACCAGCAGAGGACGGGGGGTCAACGAGCAGTACTTC

clone_size: -
v_call: TRBV10-3
j_call: TRBJ2-2
d_call: -
cdr3_aa: CAISESTSLSGELFF
cdr3_nt: TGTGCCATCAGTGAGTCGACATCGCTGAGCGGGGAGCTGTTTTTT

clone_size: -
v_call: TRBV4-1
j_call: TRBJ2-5
d_call: TRBD2
cdr3_aa: CASSQVSGGRQETQYF
cdr3_nt: TGCGCCAGCAGCCAAGTTTCGGGGGGGCGACAAGAGACCCAGTACTTC

clone_size: -
v_call: TRBV18
j_call: TRBJ1-1
d_call: TRBD1
cdr3_aa: CASSPKTGVTTEAFF
cdr3_nt: TGTGCCAGCTCACCAAAGACAGGGGTTACCACTGAAGCTTTCTTT

clone_size: -
v_call: TRBV28
j_call: TRBJ2-3
d_call: -
cdr3_aa: CASSLGLSTDTQYF
cdr3_nt: TGTGCCAGCAGTTTGGGACTGAGCACAGATACGCAGTATTTT

clone_size: -
v_call: TRBV9
j_call: TRBJ2-1
d_call: -
cdr3_aa: CASSVERERQFF
cdr3_nt: TGTGCCAGCAGCGTAGAACGGGAGAGGCAGTTCTTC

clone_size: -
v_call: TRBV11-3
j_call: TRBJ2-1
d_call: TRBD1
cdr3_aa: CASSPQGAYNEQFF
cdr3_nt: TGTGCCAGCAGCCCACAGGGGGCCTACAATGAGCAGTTCTTC

clone_size: -
v_call: TRBV5-1
j_call: TRBJ2-1
d_call: -
cdr3_aa: CASSLGEVAYNEQFF
cdr3_nt: TGCGCCAGCAGCTTGGGGGAGGTCGCCTACAATGAGCAGTTCTTC

clone_size: -
v_call: TRBV18
j_call: TRBJ2-5
d_call: -
cdr3_aa: CASSQGRDTRETQYF
cdr3_nt: TGTGCCAGCTCACAGGGCCGGGACACACGAGAGACCCAGTACTTC

clone_size: few
v_call: TRBV4-1
j_call: TRBJ1-2
d_call: TRBD1
cdr3_aa: CASSQGGQGGYGYTF
cdr3_nt: TGCGCCAGCAGCCAAGGCGGACAGGGTGGCTATGGCTACACCTTC

clone_size: -
v_call: TRBV6-5
j_call: TRBJ2-1
d_call: TRBD1
cdr3_aa: CASSSRDRQNEQFF
cdr3_nt: TGTGCCAGCAGTAGCCGGGACAGGCAGAATGAGCAGTTCTTC

clone_size: -
v_call: TRBV5-1
j_call: TRBJ2-1
d_call: -
cdr3_aa: CASSNPAAYNEQFF
cdr3_nt: TGCGCCAGCAGTAACCCGGCGGCCTACAATGAGCAGTTCTTC

clone_size: -
v_call: TRBV7-2
j_call: TRBJ2-1
d_call: -
cdr3_aa: CASSLGSSIHEQFF
cdr3_nt: TGTGCCAGCAGCTTAGGGTCTAGTATACATGAGCAGTTCTTC

clone_size: -
v_call: TRBV28
j_call: TRBJ2-7
d_call: -
cdr3_aa: CASTGGPGTYEQYF
cdr3_nt: TGTGCCAGCACGGGCGGGCCAGGCACCTACGAGCAGTACTTC

clone_size: -
v_call: TRBV30
j_call: TRBJ2-7
d_call: -
cdr3_aa: CAWEPMKSSYEQYF
cdr3_nt: TGTGCCTGGGAACCTATGAAGAGCTCCTACGAGCAGTACTTC